The 13 T cell receptor beta chains below were found in one sample sequenced in a study of OX40 agonist ivuxolimab in advanced cancers. Produced via immunoSEQ multiplex PCR; TCRdb's table is partial and in-frame only. Of roughly 20,000 clones in the sample, 80% to 90% were seen once. Sequences were derived from CD4+ or CD8+ T cells sorted from blood, sampled in a trial of the OX40 agonist ivuxolimab. All receptors come from an adult with an advanced solid tumor such as melanoma, head and neck, liver or kidney cancer.

This chain joins TRBV6-5 and TRBJ2-7; D is uncertain. Trimming stripped 9 bases from V and 7 bases from J, with 13 bases between. The CDR3 loop spans 11 amino acids. Germline lookup yields CDR1 MNHEY and CDR2 SVGAGI. DNA for the CDR3: TGTGCCAGGAGCGTCCGGCGGGAGCAGTACTTC. Amino acids: CARSVRREQYF.

The chain links TRBV7-9 to TRBJ2-1; TRBD2 aligns across 8 bases. Losses at the gene ends were 4 bases for V and 8 bases for J; bases not matched to a gene: 13. The CDR3 covers 16 residues. CDR1 is SEHNR and CDR2 is FQNEAQ in the germline V gene (reference sequence). The CDR3 DNA follows: TGTGCCAGCAGCTCCAGCCGAAGCGGGAGTAGAGATGAGCAGTTCTTC. Protein sequence: CASSSSRSGSRDEQFF.

The count of this clone is one. The chain recombines TRBV7-6 with TRBJ2-2; D is undetermined. CDR1 SGHVS and CDR2 FNYEAQ come from the germline V gene. The germline V and J ends were trimmed by 1 base and 3 bases, with 3 bases remaining between them. This CDR3 has 13 residues. The CDR3 region has the DNA TGTGCCAGCAGCTTAGTCGACACCGGGGAGCTGTTTTTT. Protein sequence: CASSLVDTGELFF.

Only one count was recorded for this clone. In DNA form, the CDR3 reads TGTGCCAGCAGTGAAGCGGCGGGAGTGGAAAACATTCAGTACTTC. This translates into CASSEAAGVENIQYF. The chain joins TRBV6-4 to TRBJ2-4, with 7 bases aligning to TRBD2. The ends lost 3 bases at V and 5 bases at J; junction bases unmatched: 7. Germline CDR1 reads MRHNA; CDR2 reads SNTAGT. The CDR3 runs 15 residues.

V gene TRBV9 combines with J gene TRBJ2-7, with D possibly TRBD1 on 6 matching bases. Germline CDR1 reads SGDLS; CDR2 reads YYNGEE. The CDR3 consists of 14 residues. Trimming left V 5 bases short and J 2 bases short, with 14 bases between. CDR3 coding DNA: TGTGCCAGCAGTCTAGGGCCAGGGGCCTACGAGCAGTACTTC. Its translation: CASSLGPGAYEQYF.

V and J are TRBV11-2 and TRBJ1-5; 7 bases match TRBD1. This CDR3 contains 16 residues. V dropped 4 bases and J dropped 5; count of bases not matched to a gene: 11. The germline V gene has CDR1 SGHAT and CDR2 FQNNGV. The CDR3 loop reads CASSSAVTGFDQPQHF. Here the CDR3 DNA reads TGTGCCAGCAGCTCAGCGGTGACAGGGTTCGATCAGCCCCAGCATTTT.

The rearrangement links TRBV7-2 to TRBJ2-7; D perhaps matches TRBD2 (5 bases). The V and J ends lost 3 bases and 6 bases respectively, with 24 bases between them. From germline, CDR1 is SGHTA and CDR2 FQGNSA. The CDR3 runs 17 residues. The chain's CDR3 is CASSFTSGGETLLEQYF. The CDR3 DNA follows: TGTGCCAGCAGCTTTACATCGGGTGGGGAGACCCTACTCGAGCAGTACTTC. The full variable domain, rest sourced from reference TRBV7-2 and TRBJ2-7, is GAGVSQSPSNKVTEKGKDVELRCDPISGHTALYWYRQSLGQGLEFLIYFQGNSAPDKSGLPSDRFSAERTGGSVSTLTIQRTQQEDSAVYLCASSFTSGGETLLEQYFGPGTRLTVT.

The chain uses TRBV4-1 and TRBJ2-7, with a possible D match to TRBD1 (5 bases). V shed 1 base and J shed 6 bases, with 13 bases lying between them. This CDR3 region has 14 residues. Per the germline V gene, CDR1 is MGHRA and CDR2 is YSYEKL. For the CDR3, the DNA is TGCGCCAGCAGCCAAGTGGGCAGGGAAGGCGAGCAGTACTTC. This codes for CASSQVGREGEQYF.

The V and J genes are TRBV4-1 and TRBJ2-5, with D possibly matching TRBD1 (6 bases). The CDR3 sequence is 15 residues long. Per the germline V gene, CDR1 is MGHRA and CDR2 is YSYEKL. Between the trimmed V and J ends, which lost 0 bases and 5 bases, there was a span of 13 bases. CDR3 sequence reads: CASSQDPGQPETQYF. The CDR3, as DNA: TGCGCCAGCAGCCAAGACCCTGGACAGCCGGAGACCCAGTACTTC.

This clone has a single count. The chain employs TRBV6-1 and TRBJ1-5; unclear D gene. The V end lost 1 base, the J end lost 8 bases, and 6 bases lay between the germline ends. The CDR3 runs to 12 residues. CDR1 and CDR2 from the germline V gene are MNHNS and SASEGT. The CDR3 bases are TGTGCCAGCAGTGAAGATGGGAAGCCCCAGCATTTT. Translation gives CASSEDGKPQHF.

The J gene is TRBJ2-5, the V gene TRBV6-5; no definite D call. Trimming shortened V by 4 bases and J by 4 bases, and 4 bases separated the two germline ends. The CDR3 contains 11 residues. Germline lookup yields CDR1 MNHEY and CDR2 SVGAGI. CDR3 in amino acids: CASSSGETQYF. The CDR3 DNA sequence: TGTGCCAGCAGTTCAGGAGAGACCCAGTACTTC.

CDR3 residues: CSVRVGEQFF. The CDR3 DNA reads as TGCAGCGTTAGGGTTGGTGAGCAGTTCTTC. The chain carries TRBV29-1 and TRBJ2-1; no clear D gene. Per the germline V gene, CDR1 is SQVTM and CDR2 is ANQGSEA. The CDR3 length is 10 residues. Trimming pared 5 bases from V and 9 bases from J, leaving 8 bases between.

This clone was seen a few times. This rearrangement joins TRBV13 to TRBJ2-2; 10 bases map to TRBD2. V shed 5 bases, J shed 1 base, and the junction held 7 bases outside the gene matches. Germline-derived CDR1 and CDR2 are PRHDT and FYEKMQ (reference sequence). This CDR3 comprises 17 residues. In DNA form, the CDR3 reads TGTGCCAGCAGCACCCAAGGACTAGCGGAGAACACCGGGGAGCTGTTTTTT. Translating gives CASSTQGLAENTGELFF.